This T cell receptor beta chain was sequenced in a study of Ad26.COV2.S vaccination and SARS-CoV-2 variants. Study summary: Enrolled in COV1001, the donor was in the Ad26.COV2.S trial arm, which received the vaccine. Donor got 5x10^10 or 1x10^11 viral particles of Ad26.COV2.S.

Here immunoSEQ multiplex PCR was the method, and the copy in TCRdb shows in-frame clones only, minus some. The sample yields fewer than 800,000 clones, around 92% seen once. As to this clone: The antigen is unknown. This same CDR3 is encoded by further DNA sequences in the sample.

This CDR3 is 14 amino acids long. V lost 5 bases to trimming and J lost 4 bases, with 12 bases between them. CDR1 is SEHNR, CDR2 FQNEAQ, per germline (reference sequence). The treatment is: roughly 19 received Ad26.COV2.S at low or high dose, single or two shots; about 5 received placebo; per-sample allocation not given. Collection of samples fell on day 63 after the first vaccine or placebo injection. Study-wide results and limits: Overall T cell responses may have been underestimated by the analyses of TCR breadth and depth.

V usage is TRBV7-9 and J usage is TRBJ2-1, with a possible D match to TRBD1 (5 bases). The TCR was taken from a person aged 18 to 65 who received the Ad26.COV2.S COVID-19 vaccine or a placebo. This specimen consisted of peripheral blood, obtained in a trial of Ad26.COV2.S vaccine versus placebo. The CDR3 loop is CASSLVGAYNEQFF. In nucleotides, the CDR3 is TGTGCCAGCAGCCTCGTTGGGGCATACAATGAGCAGTTCTTC.